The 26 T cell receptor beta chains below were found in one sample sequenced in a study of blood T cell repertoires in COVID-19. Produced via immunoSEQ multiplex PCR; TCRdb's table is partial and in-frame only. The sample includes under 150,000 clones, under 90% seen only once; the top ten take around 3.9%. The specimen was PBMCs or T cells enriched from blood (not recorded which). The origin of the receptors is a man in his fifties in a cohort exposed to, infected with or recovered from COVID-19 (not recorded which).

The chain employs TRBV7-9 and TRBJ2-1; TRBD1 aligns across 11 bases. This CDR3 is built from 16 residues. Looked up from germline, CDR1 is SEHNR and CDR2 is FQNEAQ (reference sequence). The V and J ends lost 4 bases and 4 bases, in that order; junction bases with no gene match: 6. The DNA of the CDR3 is TGTGCCAGCAGCTACCCCGGGACAGGGGGATACAATGAGCAGTTCTTC. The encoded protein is CASSYPGTGGYNEQFF.

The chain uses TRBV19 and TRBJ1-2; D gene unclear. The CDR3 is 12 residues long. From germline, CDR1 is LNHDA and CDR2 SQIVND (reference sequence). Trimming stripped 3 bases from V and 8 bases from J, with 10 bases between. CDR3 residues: CASSIREGGYTF. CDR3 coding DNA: TGTGCCAGTAGTATTCGGGAGGGCGGCTACACCTTC.

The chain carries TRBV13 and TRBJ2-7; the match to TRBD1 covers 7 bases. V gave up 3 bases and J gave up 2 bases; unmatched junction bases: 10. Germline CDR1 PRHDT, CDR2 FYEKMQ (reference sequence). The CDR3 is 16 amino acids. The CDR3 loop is CASSFRRGQKAYEQYF. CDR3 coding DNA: TGTGCCAGCAGCTTCCGCCGGGGACAGAAAGCCTACGAGCAGTACTTC.

CDR3 sequence (DNA): TGTGCCAGCAGTTTATCCTCGGGAGCAGATACGCAGTATTTT. Translating it yields CASSLSSGADTQYF. This chain links TRBV27 with TRBJ2-3; possible D gene TRBD2, 6 bases. This CDR3 region has 14 residues. The V end lost 0 bases, the J end lost 4 bases, and 8 bases lay between the germline ends. The germline gives CDR1 MNHEY, CDR2 SMNVEV (reference sequence).

The CDR3 loop reads CASRHLNYGYTF. The CDR3 bases are TGTGCCAGTAGACACCTTAACTATGGCTACACCTTC. The chain carries TRBV19 and TRBJ1-2; D is unresolved. The V and J ends lost 6 bases and 1 base respectively, with 6 bases between them. The CDR3 runs 12 residues. Germline V lookup: CDR1 LNHDA, CDR2 SQIVND (reference sequence).

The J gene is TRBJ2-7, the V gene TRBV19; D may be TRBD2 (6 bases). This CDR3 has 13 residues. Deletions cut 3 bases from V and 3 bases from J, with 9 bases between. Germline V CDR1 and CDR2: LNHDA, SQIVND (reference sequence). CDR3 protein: CASSMGGLYEQYF. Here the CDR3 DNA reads TGTGCCAGTAGTATGGGGGGACTCTACGAGCAGTACTTC. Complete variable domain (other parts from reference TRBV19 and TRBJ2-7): DGGITQSPKYLFRKEGQNVTLSCEQNLNHDAMYWYRQDPGQGLRLIYYSQIVNDFQKGDIAEGYSVSREKKESFPLTVTSAQKNPTAFYLCASSMGGLYEQYFGPGTRLTVT.

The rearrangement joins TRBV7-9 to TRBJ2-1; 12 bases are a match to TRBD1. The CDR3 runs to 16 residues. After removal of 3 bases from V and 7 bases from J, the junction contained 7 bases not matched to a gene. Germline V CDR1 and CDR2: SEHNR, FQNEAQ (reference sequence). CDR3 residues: CASSFGGQGAGNEQFF. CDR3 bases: TGTGCCAGCAGCTTTGGGGGACAGGGGGCTGGGAATGAGCAGTTCTTC.

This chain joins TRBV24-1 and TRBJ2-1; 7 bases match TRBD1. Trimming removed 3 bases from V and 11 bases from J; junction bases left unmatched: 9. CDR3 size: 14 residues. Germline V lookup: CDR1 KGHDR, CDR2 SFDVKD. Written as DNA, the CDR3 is TGTGCCACCAGTGATGGGACAGTCCCCCTAAAGCAGTTCTTC. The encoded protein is CATSDGTVPLKQFF.

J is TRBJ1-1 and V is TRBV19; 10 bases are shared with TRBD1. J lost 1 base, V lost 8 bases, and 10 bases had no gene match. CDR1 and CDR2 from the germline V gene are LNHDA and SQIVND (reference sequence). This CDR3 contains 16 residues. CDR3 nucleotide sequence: TGTGCCAGTCGAAGGGGACAGGGGTTGCAGAACACTGAAGCTTTCTTT. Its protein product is CASRRGQGLQNTEAFF. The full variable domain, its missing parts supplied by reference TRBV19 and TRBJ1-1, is DGGITQSPKYLFRKEGQNVTLSCEQNLNHDAMYWYRQDPGQGLRLIYYSQIVNDFQKGDIAEGYSVSREKKESFPLTVTSAQKNPTAFYLCASRRGQGLQNTEAFFGQGTRLTVV.

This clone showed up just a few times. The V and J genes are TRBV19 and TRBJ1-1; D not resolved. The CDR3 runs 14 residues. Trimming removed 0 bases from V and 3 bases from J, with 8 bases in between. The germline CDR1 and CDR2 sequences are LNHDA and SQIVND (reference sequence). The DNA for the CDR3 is TGTGCCAGTAGTATAGACAGCGGGTACACTGAAGCTTTCTTT. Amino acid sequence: CASSIDSGYTEAFF.

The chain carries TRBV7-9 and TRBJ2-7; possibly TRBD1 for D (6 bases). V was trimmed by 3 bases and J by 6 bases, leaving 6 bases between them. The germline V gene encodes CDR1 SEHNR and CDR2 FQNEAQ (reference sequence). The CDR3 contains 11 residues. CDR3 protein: CASSLGAEQYF. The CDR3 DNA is TGTGCCAGCAGCTTGGGGGCCGAGCAGTACTTC.

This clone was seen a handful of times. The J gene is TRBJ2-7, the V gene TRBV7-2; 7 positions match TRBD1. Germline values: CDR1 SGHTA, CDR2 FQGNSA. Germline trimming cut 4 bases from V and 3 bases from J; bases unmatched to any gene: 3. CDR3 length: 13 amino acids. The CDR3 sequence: CASSSWTGYEQYF. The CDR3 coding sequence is TGTGCCAGCAGCTCCTGGACAGGCTACGAGCAGTACTTC.

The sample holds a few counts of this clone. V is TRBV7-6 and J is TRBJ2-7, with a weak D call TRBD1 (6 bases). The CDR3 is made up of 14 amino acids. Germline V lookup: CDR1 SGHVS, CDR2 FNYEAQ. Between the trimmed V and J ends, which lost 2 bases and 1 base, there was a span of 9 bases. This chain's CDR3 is CASSLSGASYEQYF. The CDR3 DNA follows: TGTGCCAGCAGCTTATCAGGGGCGTCCTACGAGCAGTACTTC.

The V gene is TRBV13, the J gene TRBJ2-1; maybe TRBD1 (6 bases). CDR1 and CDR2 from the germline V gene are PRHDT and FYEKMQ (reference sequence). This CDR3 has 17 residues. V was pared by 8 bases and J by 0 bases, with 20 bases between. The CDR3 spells CASWGQGDSSSYNEQFF. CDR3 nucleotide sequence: TGTGCCAGCTGGGGGCAGGGAGATTCGAGCTCCTACAATGAGCAGTTCTTC. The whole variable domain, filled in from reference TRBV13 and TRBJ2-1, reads AAGVIQSPRHLIKEKRETATLKCYPIPRHDTVYWYQQGPGQDPQFLISFYEKMQSDKGSIPDRFSAQQFSDYHSELNMSSLELGDSALYFCASWGQGDSSSYNEQFFGPGTRLTVL.

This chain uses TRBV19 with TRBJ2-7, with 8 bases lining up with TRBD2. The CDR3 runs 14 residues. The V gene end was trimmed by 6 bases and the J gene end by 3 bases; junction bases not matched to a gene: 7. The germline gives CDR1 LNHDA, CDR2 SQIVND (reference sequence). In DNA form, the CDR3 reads TGTGCCAGTAGCTTGGGACTAGAATTCTACGAGCAGTACTTC. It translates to CASSLGLEFYEQYF.

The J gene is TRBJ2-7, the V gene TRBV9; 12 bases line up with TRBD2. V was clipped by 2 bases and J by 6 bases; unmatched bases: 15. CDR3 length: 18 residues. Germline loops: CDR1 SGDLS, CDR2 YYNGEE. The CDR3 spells CASSVPLAGGSGASEQYF. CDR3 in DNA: TGTGCCAGCAGCGTTCCCCTAGCGGGAGGGTCCGGGGCTTCCGAGCAGTACTTC.

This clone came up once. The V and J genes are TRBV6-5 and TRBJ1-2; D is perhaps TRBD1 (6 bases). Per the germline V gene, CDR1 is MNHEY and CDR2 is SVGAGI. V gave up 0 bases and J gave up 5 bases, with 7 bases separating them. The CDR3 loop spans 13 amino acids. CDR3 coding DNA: TGTGCCAGCAGTTACTCAGGGGGTTATGGCTACACCTTC. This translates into CASSYSGGYGYTF.

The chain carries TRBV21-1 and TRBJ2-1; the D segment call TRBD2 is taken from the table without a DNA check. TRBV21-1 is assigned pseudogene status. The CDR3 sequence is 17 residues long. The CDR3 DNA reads TGTGCCAGCAGCAACCCGCCTAGCGCCATGGTCTACAATGAGCAGTTCTTC. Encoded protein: CASSNPPSAMVYNEQFF.

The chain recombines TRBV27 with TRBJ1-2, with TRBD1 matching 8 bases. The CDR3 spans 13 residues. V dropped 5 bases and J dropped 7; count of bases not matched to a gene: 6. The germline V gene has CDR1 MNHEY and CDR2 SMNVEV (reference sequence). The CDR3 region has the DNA TGTGCCAGCAGTATGCAGGGGGCACGTGGCTACACCTTC. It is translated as CASSMQGARGYTF.

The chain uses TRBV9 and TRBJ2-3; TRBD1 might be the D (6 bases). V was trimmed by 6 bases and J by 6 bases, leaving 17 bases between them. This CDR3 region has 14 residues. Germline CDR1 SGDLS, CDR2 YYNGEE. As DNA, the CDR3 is TGTGCCAGCAACAGGGCATTCCTTGGTGATACGCAGTATTTT. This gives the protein CASNRAFLGDTQYF.

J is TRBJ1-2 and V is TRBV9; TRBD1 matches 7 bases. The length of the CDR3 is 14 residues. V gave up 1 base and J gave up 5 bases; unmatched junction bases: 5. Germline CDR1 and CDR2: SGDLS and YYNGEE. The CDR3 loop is CASSVTGTDYGYTF. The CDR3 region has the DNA TGTGCCAGCAGCGTAACAGGGACAGATTATGGCTACACCTTC.

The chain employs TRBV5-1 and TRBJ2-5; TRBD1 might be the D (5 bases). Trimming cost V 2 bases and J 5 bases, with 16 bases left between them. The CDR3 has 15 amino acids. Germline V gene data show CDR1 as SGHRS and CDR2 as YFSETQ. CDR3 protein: CASSLTPAGQETQYF. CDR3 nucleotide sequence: TGCGCCAGCAGCTTAACTCCCGCAGGGCAGGAGACCCAGTACTTC.

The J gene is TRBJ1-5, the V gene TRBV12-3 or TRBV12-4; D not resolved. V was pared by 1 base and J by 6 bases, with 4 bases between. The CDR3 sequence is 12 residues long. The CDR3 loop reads CASSLGPQPQHF. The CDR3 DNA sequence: TGTGCCAGCAGTTTAGGGCCTCAGCCCCAGCATTTT.

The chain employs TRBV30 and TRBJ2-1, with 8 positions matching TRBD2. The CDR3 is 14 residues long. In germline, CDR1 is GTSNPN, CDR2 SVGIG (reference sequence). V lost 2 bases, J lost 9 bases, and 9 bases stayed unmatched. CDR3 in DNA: TGTGCCTGGAGTTACTCCGGGGGGGCGGGTGAGCAGTTCTTC. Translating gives CAWSYSGGAGEQFF.

CDR3 in DNA: TGTGCCATCAGTGTCGGCGGTGGCGGGGGGGCCACAGATACGCAGTATTTT. This translates into CAISVGGGGGATDTQYF. V and J are TRBV10-3 and TRBJ2-3; 9 bases line up with TRBD2. Germline V lookup: CDR1 ENHRY, CDR2 SYGVKD. This CDR3 is built from 17 residues. V was pared by 4 bases and J by 2 bases, with 10 bases of the junction left unmatched.

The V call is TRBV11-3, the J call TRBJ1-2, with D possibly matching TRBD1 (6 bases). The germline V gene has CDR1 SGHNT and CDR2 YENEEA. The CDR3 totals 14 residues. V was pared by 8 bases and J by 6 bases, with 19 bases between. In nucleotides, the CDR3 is TGTGCCAGCTTTACTCGGGGGGCTAGGGATGGCTACACCTTC. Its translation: CASFTRGARDGYTF.